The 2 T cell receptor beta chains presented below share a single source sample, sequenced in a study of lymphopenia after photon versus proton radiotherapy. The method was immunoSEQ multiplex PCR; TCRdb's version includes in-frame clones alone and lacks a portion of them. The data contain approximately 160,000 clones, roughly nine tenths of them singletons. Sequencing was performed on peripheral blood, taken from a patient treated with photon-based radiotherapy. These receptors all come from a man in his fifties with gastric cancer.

The CDR3 bases are TGTGCCAGCAGTTACGGCGGGGGGCGCGTGGATGGCTACACCTTC. Its translation is CASSYGGGRVDGYTF. The chain joins TRBV6-6 to TRBJ1-2; tentative D call: TRBD1 (6 bases). Trimming stripped 2 bases from V and 6 bases from J, with 16 bases between. The germline V gene encodes CDR1 MNHNY and CDR2 SVGAGI (reference sequence). The CDR3 is 15 amino acids.

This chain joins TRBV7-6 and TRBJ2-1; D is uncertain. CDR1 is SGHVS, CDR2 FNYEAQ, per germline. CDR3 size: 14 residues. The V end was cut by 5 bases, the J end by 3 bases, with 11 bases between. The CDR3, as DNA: TGTGCCAGCAGCCTTGGACCGAGCTACAATGAGCAGTTCTTC. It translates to CASSLGPSYNEQFF. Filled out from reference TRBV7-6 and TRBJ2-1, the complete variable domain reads GAGVSQSPRYKVTKRGQDVALRCDPISGHVSLYWYRQALGQGPEFLTYFNYEAQQDKSGLPNDRFSAERPEGSISTLTIQRTEQRDSAMYRCASSLGPSYNEQFFGPGTRLTVL.